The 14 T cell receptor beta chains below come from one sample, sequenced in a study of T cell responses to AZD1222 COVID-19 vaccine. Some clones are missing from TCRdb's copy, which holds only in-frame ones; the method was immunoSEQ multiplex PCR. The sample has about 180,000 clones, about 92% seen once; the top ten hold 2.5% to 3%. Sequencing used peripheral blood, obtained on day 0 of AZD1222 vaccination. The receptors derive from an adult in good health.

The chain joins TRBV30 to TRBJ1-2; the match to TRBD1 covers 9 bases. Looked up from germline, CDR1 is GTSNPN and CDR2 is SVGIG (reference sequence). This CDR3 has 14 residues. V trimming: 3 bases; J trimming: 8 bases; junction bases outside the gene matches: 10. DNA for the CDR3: TGTGCCTGGAGGTTTACCGGGACAGGGTACGGCTACACCTTC. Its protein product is CAWRFTGTGYGYTF.

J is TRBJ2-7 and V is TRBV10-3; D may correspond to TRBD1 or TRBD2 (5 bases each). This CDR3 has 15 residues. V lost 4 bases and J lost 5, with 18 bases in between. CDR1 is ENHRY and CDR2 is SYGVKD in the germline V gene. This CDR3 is CAISAPKRQGDEQYF. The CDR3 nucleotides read TGTGCCATCAGTGCTCCGAAGCGGCAGGGAGACGAGCAGTACTTC.

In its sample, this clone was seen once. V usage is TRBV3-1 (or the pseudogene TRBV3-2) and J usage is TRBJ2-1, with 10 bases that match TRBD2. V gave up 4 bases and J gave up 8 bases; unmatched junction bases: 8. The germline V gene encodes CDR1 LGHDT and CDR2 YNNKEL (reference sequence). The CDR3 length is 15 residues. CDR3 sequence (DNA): TGTGCCAGCAGCCCGGGACTAGCGTTAGGGGATGAGCAGTTCTTC. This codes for CASSPGLALGDEQFF.

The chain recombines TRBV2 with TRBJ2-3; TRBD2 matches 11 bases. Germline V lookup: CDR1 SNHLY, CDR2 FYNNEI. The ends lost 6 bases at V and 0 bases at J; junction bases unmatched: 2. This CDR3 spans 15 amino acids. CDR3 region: CASRGLAASTDTQYF. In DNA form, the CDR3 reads TGTGCCAGCAGGGGACTAGCGGCTAGCACAGATACGCAGTATTTT.

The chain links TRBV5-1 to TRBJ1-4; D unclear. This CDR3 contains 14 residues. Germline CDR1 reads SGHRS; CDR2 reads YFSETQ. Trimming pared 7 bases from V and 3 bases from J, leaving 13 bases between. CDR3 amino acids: CASARDVANEKLFF. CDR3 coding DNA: TGCGCCAGCGCGCGGGATGTGGCTAATGAAAAACTGTTTTTT.

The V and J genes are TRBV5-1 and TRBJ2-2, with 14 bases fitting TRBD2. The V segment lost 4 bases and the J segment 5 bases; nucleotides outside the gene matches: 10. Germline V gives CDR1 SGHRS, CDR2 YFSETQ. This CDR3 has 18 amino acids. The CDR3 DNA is TGCGCCAGCAGCCCGGGACTAGCGGGAGTGGCGGGGACCGGGGAGCTGTTTTTT. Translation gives CASSPGLAGVAGTGELFF.

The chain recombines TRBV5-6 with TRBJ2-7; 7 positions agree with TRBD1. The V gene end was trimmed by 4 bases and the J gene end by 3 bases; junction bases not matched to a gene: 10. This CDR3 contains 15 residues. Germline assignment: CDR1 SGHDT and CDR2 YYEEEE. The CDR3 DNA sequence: TGTGCCAGCAGCGACAGACAGGGTAGACGCTACGAGCAGTACTTC. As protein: CASSDRQGRRYEQYF.

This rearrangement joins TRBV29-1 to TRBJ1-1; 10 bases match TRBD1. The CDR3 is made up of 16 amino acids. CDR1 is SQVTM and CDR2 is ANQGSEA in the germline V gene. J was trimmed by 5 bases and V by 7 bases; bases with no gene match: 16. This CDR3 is CSARQGAPARRTEAFF. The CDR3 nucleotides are TGCAGCGCTCGACAGGGGGCGCCGGCCCGTAGGACTGAAGCTTTCTTT.

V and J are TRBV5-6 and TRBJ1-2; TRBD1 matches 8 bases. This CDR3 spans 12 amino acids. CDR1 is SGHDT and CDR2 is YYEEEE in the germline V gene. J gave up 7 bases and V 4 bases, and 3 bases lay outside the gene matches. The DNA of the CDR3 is TGTGCCAGCAGCCAGACAGGGGTTGGCTACACCTTC. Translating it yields CASSQTGVGYTF.

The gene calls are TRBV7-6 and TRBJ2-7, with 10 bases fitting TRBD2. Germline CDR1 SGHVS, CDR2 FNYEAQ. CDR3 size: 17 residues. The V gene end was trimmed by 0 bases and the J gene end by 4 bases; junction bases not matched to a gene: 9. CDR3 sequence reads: CASSLATSGVSRYEQYF. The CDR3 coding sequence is TGTGCCAGCAGCTTAGCCACTAGCGGGGTCTCCCGTTACGAGCAGTACTTC. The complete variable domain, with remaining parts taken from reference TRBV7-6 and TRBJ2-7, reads GAGVSQSPRYKVTKRGQDVALRCDPISGHVSLYWYRQALGQGPEFLTYFNYEAQQDKSGLPNDRFSAERPEGSISTLTIQRTEQRDSAMYRCASSLATSGVSRYEQYFGPGTRLTVT.

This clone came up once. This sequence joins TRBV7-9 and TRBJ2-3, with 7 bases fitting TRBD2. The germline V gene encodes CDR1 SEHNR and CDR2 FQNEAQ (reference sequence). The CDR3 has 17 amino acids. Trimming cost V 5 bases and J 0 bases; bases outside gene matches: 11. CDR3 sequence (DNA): TGTGCCAGCAGCGTAGGGACCCCGGGGGGAAGCACAGATACGCAGTATTTT. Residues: CASSVGTPGGSTDTQYF.

CDR3 sequence: CASSPWDRDGYTF. DNA for the CDR3: TGTGCCAGCAGCCCCTGGGACAGAGATGGCTACACCTTC. The chain employs TRBV3-1 (or the pseudogene TRBV3-2) and TRBJ1-2; 7 bases fit TRBD1. The germline CDR1 and CDR2 sequences are LGHDT and YNNKEL (reference sequence). CDR3 length: 13 residues. The trim removed 4 bases at V and 6 bases at J, leaving 5 bases unmatched.

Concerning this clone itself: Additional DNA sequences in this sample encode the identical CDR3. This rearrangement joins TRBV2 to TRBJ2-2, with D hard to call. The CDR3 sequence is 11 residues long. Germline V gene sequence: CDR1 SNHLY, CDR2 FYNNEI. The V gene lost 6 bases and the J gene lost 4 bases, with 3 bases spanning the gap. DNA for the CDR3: TGTGCCAGCAGCCTCACCGGGGAGCTGTTTTTT. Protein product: CASSLTGELFF.

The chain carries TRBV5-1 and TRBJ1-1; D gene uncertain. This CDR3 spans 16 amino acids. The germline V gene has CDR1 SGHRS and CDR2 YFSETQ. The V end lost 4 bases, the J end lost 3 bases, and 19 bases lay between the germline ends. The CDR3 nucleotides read TGCGCCAGCAGCAAGACCGGTAACTTGTTGGACACTGAAGCTTTCTTT. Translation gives CASSKTGNLLDTEAFF.